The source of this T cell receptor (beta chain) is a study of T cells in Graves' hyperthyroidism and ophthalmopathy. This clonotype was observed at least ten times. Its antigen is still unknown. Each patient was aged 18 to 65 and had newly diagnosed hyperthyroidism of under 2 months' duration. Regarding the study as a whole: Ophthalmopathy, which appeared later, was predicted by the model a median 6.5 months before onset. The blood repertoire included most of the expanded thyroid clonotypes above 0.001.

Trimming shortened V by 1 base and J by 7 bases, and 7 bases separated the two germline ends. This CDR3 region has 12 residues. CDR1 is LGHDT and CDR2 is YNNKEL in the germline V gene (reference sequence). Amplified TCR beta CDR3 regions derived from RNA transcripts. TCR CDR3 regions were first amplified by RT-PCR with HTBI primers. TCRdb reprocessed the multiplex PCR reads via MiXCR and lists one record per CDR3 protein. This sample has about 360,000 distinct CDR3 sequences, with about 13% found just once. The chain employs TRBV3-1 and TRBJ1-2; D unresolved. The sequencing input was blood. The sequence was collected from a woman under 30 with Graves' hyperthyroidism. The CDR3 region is CASSQAWVGYTF. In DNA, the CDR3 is TGTGCCAGCAGCCAAGCCTGGGTTGGCTACACCTTC.